These T cell receptor beta chains were read from a single sample in a study of blood T cell repertoires in COVID-19. The repertoire was sequenced with immunoSEQ multiplex PCR; TCRdb's copy has only in-frame clones and lacks some. The profile shows about 150,000 clones, under 85% of them singletons. The sample taken for sequencing was peripheral blood. These receptors were taken from a man aged 55 to 70 with COVID-19, enrolled during active disease. Each CDR3 is given with its conserved first and last residue. D genes are given only for firm matches. The size field is filled for only some rows; it gives once, few, many or a size class.

TRBJ2-6,few,TRBV7-8,-,TGTGCCAGCAGCTTAAACCAGGGGATGGTGTCTGGGGCCAACGTCCTGACTTTC,CASSLNQGMVSGANVLTF
TRBJ2-1,-,TRBV9,TRBD2,TGTGCCAGCAGCGTATCTGGCGGGGGGGCCGTCTACAATGAGCAGTTCTTC,CASSVSGGGAVYNEQFF
TRBJ1-1,-,TRBV9,TRBD1,TGTGCCAGCAGCCGACAGGGGGTGAACACTGAAGCTTTCTTT,CASSRQGVNTEAFF
TRBJ2-1,-,TRBV7-2,TRBD2,TGTGCCAGCAGCTTTAGCGGGGGGGCATATGAGCAGTTCTTC,CASSFSGGAYEQFF
TRBJ1-3,-,TRBV30,TRBD1,TGTGCCTGGAGAACCAGGGGGCTCTCTGGAAACACCATATATTTT,CAWRTRGLSGNTIYF
TRBJ2-3,-,TRBV27,TRBD1,TGTGCCAGCAGTTTACGAGGTCCCGGACAGGGGGCCACAGATACGCAGTATTTT,CASSLRGPGQGATDTQYF
TRBJ1-1,-,TRBV5-1,TRBD1,TGCGCCAGCAGCGGCGGACAGGGTATGAACACTGAAGCTTTCTTT,CASSGGQGMNTEAFF
TRBJ2-3,once,TRBV4-2,TRBD2,TGTGCCAGCAGCCAACCTAGCGGGGGGGAAAGCACAGATACGCAGTATTTT,CASSQPSGGESTDTQYF
TRBJ2-7,-,TRBV30,-,TGTGCCTGGAGTGTGAAAGGGACACGTTCCTACGAGCAGTACTTC,CAWSVKGTRSYEQYF
TRBJ1-1,-,TRBV19,-,TGTGCCAGTAGCGATATAGGGGGCACTGAAGCTTTCTTT,CASSDIGGTEAFF
TRBJ2-3,-,TRBV7-3,-,TGTGCCAGCAGCCCTACAGGGGGGGGTGGTACGGATACGCAGTATTTT,CASSPTGGGGTDTQYF
TRBJ1-2,once,TRBV6-5,-,TGTGCCAGCAGACCATATCTGGGGAGCTATGGCTACACCTTC,CASRPYLGSYGYTF
TRBJ2-7,-,TRBV11-3,-,TGTGCCAGCAGCTTAGATCTCGTCAGGGGATACGAGCAGTACTTC,CASSLDLVRGYEQYF
TRBJ2-3,-,TRBV7-8,TRBD1,TGTGCCAGCAGCTTAGGACTTGTCACAGGGGGTAGCACAGATACGCAGTATTTT,CASSLGLVTGGSTDTQYF
TRBJ1-5,once,TRBV6-5,-,TGTGCCAGCAGTCCGGATAGACAGAATCAGCCCCAGCATTTT,CASSPDRQNQPQHF
TRBJ1-1,few,TRBV6-5,-,TGTGCCAGCAGGGAGGAGGCGAGCACTGAAGCTTTCTTT,CASREEASTEAFF
TRBJ2-3,-,TRBV11-3,-,TGTGCCAGCAGCTTAGTGGCTAGCACAGATACGCAGTATTTT,CASSLVASTDTQYF
TRBJ2-6,once,TRBV19,TRBD1,TGTGCCACCCTGGGACAGGTAGGGGCCAACGTCCTGACTTTC,CATLGQVGANVLTF
TRBJ1-1,-,TRBV5-1,-,TGCGCCAGCAGCCTATCGACAGGGAACACTGAAGCTTTCTTT,CASSLSTGNTEAFF
TRBJ1-4,-,TRBV7-8,-,TGTGCCAGCAGTTCAGGGGCCGTCAGGGAAAAACTGTTTTTT,CASSSGAVREKLFF
TRBJ2-1,-,TRBV30,TRBD1,TGTGCCTGGAGAGAAGACAGGGGAGTGCAGTTCTTC,CAWREDRGVQFF
TRBJ1-2,-,TRBV29-1,TRBD1,TGCAGCGTTGGGGGAACAGGACAGGGGAAATTGTATGGCTACACCTTC,CSVGGTGQGKLYGYTF
TRBJ2-3,-,TRBV19,TRBD1,TGTGCCAGTAGACCCACCCCAGGGGGTAGCACAGATACGCAGTATTTT,CASRPTPGGSTDTQYF
TRBJ2-2,-,TRBV28,TRBD1,TGTGCCAGCAGTTTATGGGACAGGGGCATCACCGGGGAGCTGTTTTTT,CASSLWDRGITGELFF
TRBJ2-1,-,TRBV11-3,-,TGTGCCAGCCAGCAGGGGGGTTACAATGAGCAGTTCTTC,CASQQGGYNEQFF
TRBJ2-7,-,TRBV6-5,TRBD2,TGTGCCAGCAAGTCCCGGCGGGAGGGCCTCTACGAGCAGTACTTC,CASKSRREGLYEQYF
TRBJ1-1,-,TRBV5-1,-,TGCGCCAGCGGACCTCAGGGGACTATGAACACTGAAGCTTTCTTT,CASGPQGTMNTEAFF
TRBJ1-5,-,TRBV6-5,-,TGTGCCAGCAGTTACTCGCTCGGTAGCAATCAGCCCCAGCATTTT,CASSYSLGSNQPQHF
TRBJ1-6,-,TRBV27,-,TGTGCCAGCAGTAGGGGGAGCTCCTATAATTCACCCCTCCACTTT,CASSRGSSYNSPLHF
TRBJ1-1,-,TRBV19,-,TGTGCCAGTAGTATACAATCGGACATTAACACTGAAGCTTTCTTT,CASSIQSDINTEAFF
TRBJ1-1,-,TRBV27,TRBD1,TGTGCCAGCAGTTACGACAGGGGTCGGGGCACTGAAGCTTTCTTT,CASSYDRGRGTEAFF
TRBJ2-5,-,TRBV5-4,TRBD2,TGTGCCAGCAGCTTGGTGGGCGGGAGAGGGCAAGAGACCCAGTACTTC,CASSLVGGRGQETQYF
TRBJ1-1,once,TRBV10-3,-,TGTGCGACAGGACAGTTGAACACTGAAGCTTTCTTT,CATGQLNTEAFF
TRBJ1-1,few,TRBV21-1,-,TGTGCCAGGTCCGGGACTCCCGAGCACACTGAAGCTTTCTTT,CARSGTPEHTEAFF
TRBJ2-7,-,TRBV30,-,TGTGCCTGGAGAAAGACGGGAATGAACTACGAGCAGTACTTC,CAWRKTGMNYEQYF
TRBJ2-7,-,TRBV7-2,-,TGTGCCAGCAGCTTAGGGTCCAGCGTGGGTTACGAGCAGTACTTC,CASSLGSSVGYEQYF
TRBJ1-2,few,TRBV9,TRBD1,TGTGCCAGCAGCGCAAACAGGGGCCGTGGCTACACCTTC,CASSANRGRGYTF
TRBJ2-1,-,TRBV5-5,-,TGTGCCAGCAGCTTGGCCTTGGGATCTTTCGGGAGACGCTCCTACAATGAGCAGTTCTTC,CASSLALGSFGRRSYNEQFF
TRBJ1-2,once,TRBV30,TRBD1,TGTGCCTGGAGTGTAACAGGGGGGGTCTATGGCCACACCTTC,CAWSVTGGVYGHTF
TRBJ2-2,-,TRBV6-5,-,TGTGCCAGTCGCGGGGAGTGGAACACCGGGGAGCTGTTTTTT,CASRGEWNTGELFF
TRBJ1-1,-,TRBV19,-,TGTGCCAGCCGAGGGCACATGAACACTGAAGCTTTCTTT,CASRGHMNTEAFF
TRBJ2-4,-,TRBV7-2,-,TGTGCCAGCAGCTCCCCATTTGCCAAAAACATTCAGTACTTC,CASSSPFAKNIQYF
TRBJ2-5,-,TRBV21-1,-,TGTGCCAGCAGCCCCTACGGGGGGCCAGCCGTTAAAGAGACCCAGTACTTC,CASSPYGGPAVKETQYF
TRBJ2-3,-,TRBV29-1,TRBD2,TGCAGCGTTGAAGGGGGAACGGGGGGGCCTATGAGCACAGATACGCAGTATTTT,CSVEGGTGGPMSTDTQYF
TRBJ2-5,-,TRBV9,TRBD2,TGTGCCAGCAGCGTAGGCGGGGGGGGGCGAGAGACCCAGTACTTC,CASSVGGGGRETQYF
TRBJ1-2,-,TRBV25-1,-,TGTGCCAGCAGTGACCCCTCGCGGGTTAACTATGGCTACACCTTC,CASSDPSRVNYGYTF
TRBJ2-2,-,TRBV27,-,TGTGCCAGCAGTTCAGACAACCTAAGGTTACGGACCGGGGAGCTGTTTTTT,CASSSDNLRLRTGELFF